One and the same sample provided the 9 T cell receptor beta chains below, sequenced in a study of Graves' ophthalmopathy and Graves' hyperthyroidism. RNA transcripts provided the template for amplifying TCR beta CDR3 regions. RT-PCR in the first round used HTBI primers; a second-round multiplex PCR followed. TCRdb analysed the multiplex PCR reads with MiXCR anew, one entry per CDR3 protein. The sample includes 1 million to 1.3 million distinct CDR3 sequences, about 38% of them seen just once. Sequences were obtained from peripheral blood or thyroid tissue (not recorded which). All receptors derive from an adult man with Graves' hyperthyroidism.

There are a few counts of this clonotype. This chain links TRBV6-2 or TRBV6-3 with TRBJ2-5; unclear D gene. The V gene's germline CDR1 is MNHEY and CDR2 SVGEGT. With 2 bases removed from V and 0 bases from J, the gap between germline ends came to 7 bases. The CDR3 totals 14 residues. The CDR3 loop is CASSYTNYQETQYF. The CDR3 DNA reads as TGTGCCAGCAGTTACACGAACTACCAAGAGACCCAGTACTTC.

Many counts were recorded for this clonotype. The chain uses TRBV29-1 and TRBJ1-1, with D unclear. V dropped 7 bases and J dropped 2 bases, with 17 bases sitting between them. Germline assignment: CDR1 SQVTM and CDR2 ANQGSEA. The CDR3 is 14 residues long. The CDR3 sequence: CSARTYYGNTEAFF. The CDR3 DNA sequence: TGCAGCGCTCGGACGTACTACGGAAACACTGAAGCTTTCTTT.

With regard to this clonotype: This could be a read error, since a much larger clone is one nucleotide away. V and J are TRBV10-2 and TRBJ2-7, with TRBD1 matching over 7 bases. The germline V gene has CDR1 WSHSY and CDR2 SAAADI. There are 16 residues in the CDR3. V lost 7 bases, J lost 1 base, and 13 bases stayed unmatched. The CDR3 is CASTPPRQGISYEQYF. Written as DNA, the CDR3 is TGCGCCAGCACTCCTCCGCGACAGGGTATTTCCTACGAGCAGTACTTC.

The chain employs TRBV7-9 and TRBJ2-3; 7 nucleotides match TRBD1. The V and J ends lost 6 bases and 11 bases, in that order; junction bases with no gene match: 8. Germline V lookup: CDR1 SEHNR, CDR2 FQNEAQ (reference sequence). This CDR3 has 12 residues. The CDR3 region is CASSPTGERQYF. For the CDR3, the DNA is TGTGCCAGCAGTCCAACAGGGGAGAGGCAGTATTTT.

In its sample, this clonotype was seen many times. This rearrangement joins TRBV7-7 to TRBJ2-2; D is ambiguous. V was shortened by 5 bases and J by 0 bases, with 4 bases between the two germline ends. The CDR3 extends over 13 amino acids. In germline, CDR1 is SSHAT, CDR2 FNYEAQ (reference sequence). CDR3 DNA: TGTGCCAGCAGCAATACGAACACCGGGGAGCTGTTTTTT. It specifies CASSNTNTGELFF. Full variable domain (remainder filled in from reference TRBV7-7 and TRBJ2-2): GAGVSQSPRYKVTKRGQDVTLRCDPISSHATLYWYQQALGQGPEFLTYFNYEAQPDKSGLPSDRFSAERPEGSISTLTIQRTEQRDSAMYRCASSNTNTGELFFGEGSRLTVL.

The chain is built from TRBV7-9 and TRBJ2-3; D is ambiguous. The V gene lost 5 bases and the J gene lost 2 bases, with 11 bases spanning the gap. The CDR3 runs to 14 residues. CDR1 and CDR2 from the germline V gene are SEHNR and FQNEAQ (reference sequence). In nucleotides, the CDR3 is TGTGCCAGCAGCCAGGCCCCGCTCACAGATACGCAGTATTTT. Protein product: CASSQAPLTDTQYF.

The chain's CDR3 is CSWGQVTDYEQYF. The DNA for the CDR3 is TGCAGCTGGGGACAGGTCACGGACTACGAGCAGTACTTC. V is TRBV29-1 and J is TRBJ2-7; 8 positions agree with TRBD1. Germline V gives CDR1 SQVTM, CDR2 ANQGSEA. The trim removed 8 bases at V and 3 bases at J, leaving 9 bases unmatched. The CDR3 length is 13 residues.

This clonotype was counted ten times or more. The chain uses TRBV20-1 and TRBJ2-5; D is unresolved. Per germline, CDR1 DFQATT and CDR2 SNEGSKA (reference sequence). The CDR3 covers 13 residues. V was cut by 0 bases and J by 3 bases, with 8 bases left in between. This CDR3 reads CSARDLTKETQYF. The DNA for the CDR3 is TGCAGTGCTAGAGATCTAACCAAAGAGACCCAGTACTTC.

This clonotype was recorded at least ten times. The CDR3 DNA reads as TGTGCCAGCAGTTTATCGGGGCCTCTCAGCGGTAACACCATATATTTT. Amino acids: CASSLSGPLSGNTIYF. The chain has TRBV12-3 or TRBV12-4 and TRBJ1-3; perhaps TRBD1 as D (5 bases). Deletions cut 2 bases from V and 7 bases from J, with 18 bases between. The CDR3 extends over 16 amino acids.